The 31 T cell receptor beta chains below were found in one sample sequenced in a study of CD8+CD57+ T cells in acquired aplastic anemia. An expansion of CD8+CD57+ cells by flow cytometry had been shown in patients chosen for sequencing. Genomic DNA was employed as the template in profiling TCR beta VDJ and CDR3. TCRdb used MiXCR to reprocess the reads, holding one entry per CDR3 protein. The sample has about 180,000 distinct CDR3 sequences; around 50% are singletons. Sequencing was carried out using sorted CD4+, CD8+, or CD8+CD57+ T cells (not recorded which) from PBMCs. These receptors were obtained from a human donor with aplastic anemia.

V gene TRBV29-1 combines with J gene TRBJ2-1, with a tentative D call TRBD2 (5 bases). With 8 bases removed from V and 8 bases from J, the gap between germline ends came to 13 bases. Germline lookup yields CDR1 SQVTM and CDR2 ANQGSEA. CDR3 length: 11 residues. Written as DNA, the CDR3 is TGCAGCCTGAGCCTAGCCTATGAGCAGTTCTTC. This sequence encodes CSLSLAYEQFF.

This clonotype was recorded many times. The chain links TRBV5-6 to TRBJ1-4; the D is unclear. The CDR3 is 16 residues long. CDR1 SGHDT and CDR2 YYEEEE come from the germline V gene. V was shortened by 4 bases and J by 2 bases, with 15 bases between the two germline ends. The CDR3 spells CASSIDGVRTNEKLFF. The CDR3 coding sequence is TGTGCCAGCAGCATAGATGGGGTTAGGACTAATGAAAAACTGTTTTTT.

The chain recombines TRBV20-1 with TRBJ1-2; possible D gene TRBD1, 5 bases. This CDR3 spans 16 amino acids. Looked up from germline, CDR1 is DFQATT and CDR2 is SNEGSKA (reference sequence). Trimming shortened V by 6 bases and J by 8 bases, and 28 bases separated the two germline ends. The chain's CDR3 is CSATPAESGRMSGYTF. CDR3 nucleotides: TGCAGTGCGACGCCAGCGGAGTCGGGGCGAATGAGCGGCTACACCTTC.

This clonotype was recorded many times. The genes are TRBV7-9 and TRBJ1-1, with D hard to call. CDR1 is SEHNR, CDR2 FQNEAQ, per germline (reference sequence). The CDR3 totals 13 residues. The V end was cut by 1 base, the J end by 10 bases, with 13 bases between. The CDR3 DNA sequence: TGTGCCAGCAGCTTAGAAGGAGGATTCGGAGCTTTCTTT. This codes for CASSLEGGFGAFF.

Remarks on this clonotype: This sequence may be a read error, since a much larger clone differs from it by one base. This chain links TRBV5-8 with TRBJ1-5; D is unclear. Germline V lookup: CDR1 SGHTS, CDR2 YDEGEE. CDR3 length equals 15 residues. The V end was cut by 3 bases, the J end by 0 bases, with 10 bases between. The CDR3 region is CASSWRTASNQPQHF. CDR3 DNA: TGTGCCAGCAGCTGGAGGACGGCTAGCAATCAGCCCCAGCATTTT.

The CDR3 nucleotides read TGCAGCGTCTACGATCCAGGGACGAATTCACCCCTCCACTTT. It encodes CSVYDPGTNSPLHF. The chain is built from TRBV29-1 and TRBJ1-6; tentatively, D is TRBD1 (5 bases). This CDR3 comprises 14 residues. The germline V gene encodes CDR1 SQVTM and CDR2 ANQGSEA. V lost 6 bases and J 7 bases, leaving 16 bases between the germline ends. Full variable domain (rest looked up from reference TRBV29-1 and TRBJ1-6): SAVISQKPSRDICQRGTSLTIQCQVDSQVTMMFWYRQQPGQSLTLIATANQGSEATYESGFVIDKFPISRPNLTFSTLTVSNMSPEDSSIYLCSVYDPGTNSPLHFGNGTRLTVT.

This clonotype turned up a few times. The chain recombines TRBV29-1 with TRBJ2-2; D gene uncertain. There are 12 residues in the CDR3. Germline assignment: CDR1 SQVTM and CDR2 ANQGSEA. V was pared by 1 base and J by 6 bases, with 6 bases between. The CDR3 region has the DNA TGCAGCGTTGAAGCTAGGGCCGGGGAGCTGTTTTTT. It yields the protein CSVEARAGELFF.

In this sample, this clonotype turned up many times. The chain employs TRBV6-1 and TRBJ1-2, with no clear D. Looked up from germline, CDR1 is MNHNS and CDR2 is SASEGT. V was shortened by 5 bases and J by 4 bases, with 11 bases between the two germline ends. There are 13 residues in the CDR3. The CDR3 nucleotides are TGTGCCAGCAGTCTCCATCTTACCTATGGCTACACCTTC. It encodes CASSLHLTYGYTF.

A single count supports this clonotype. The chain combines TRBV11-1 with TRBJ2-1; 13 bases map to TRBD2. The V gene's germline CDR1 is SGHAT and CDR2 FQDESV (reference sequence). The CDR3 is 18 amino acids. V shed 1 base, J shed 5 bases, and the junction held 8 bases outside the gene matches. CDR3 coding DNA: TGTGCCAGCAGCTTAGGATTTGGGACTAGCGGGAAGGACAATGAGCAGTTCTTC. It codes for CASSLGFGTSGKDNEQFF. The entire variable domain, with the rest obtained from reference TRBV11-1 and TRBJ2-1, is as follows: EAEVAQSPRYKITEKSQAVAFWCDPISGHATLYWYRQILGQGPELLVQFQDESVVDDSQLPKDRFSAERLKGVDSTLKIQPAELGDSAMYLCASSLGFGTSGKDNEQFFGPGTRLTVL.

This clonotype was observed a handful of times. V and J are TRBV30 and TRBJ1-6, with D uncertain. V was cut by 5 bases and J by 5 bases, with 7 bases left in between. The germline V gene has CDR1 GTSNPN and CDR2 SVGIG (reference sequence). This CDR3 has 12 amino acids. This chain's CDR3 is CAWGLNNSPLHF. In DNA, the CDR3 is TGTGCCTGGGGATTGAATAATTCACCCCTCCACTTT.

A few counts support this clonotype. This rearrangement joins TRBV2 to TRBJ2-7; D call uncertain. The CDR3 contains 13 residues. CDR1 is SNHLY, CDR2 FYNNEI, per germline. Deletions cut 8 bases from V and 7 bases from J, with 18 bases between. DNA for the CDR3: TGTGCCAGCTCAATCGACGGGTTGTATGAGCAGTACTTC. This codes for CASSIDGLYEQYF. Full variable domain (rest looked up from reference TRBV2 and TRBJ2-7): EPEVTQTPSHQVTQMGQEVILRCVPISNHLYFYWYRQILGQKVEFLVSFYNNEISEKSEIFDDQFSVERPDGSNFTLKIRSTKLEDSAMYFCASSIDGLYEQYFGPGTRLTVT.

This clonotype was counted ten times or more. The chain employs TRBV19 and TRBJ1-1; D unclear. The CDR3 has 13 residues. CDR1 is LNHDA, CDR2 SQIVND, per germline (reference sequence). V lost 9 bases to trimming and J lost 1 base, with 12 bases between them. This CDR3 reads CASAGRPNTEAFF. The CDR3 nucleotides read TGTGCCAGCGCAGGACGCCCGAACACTGAAGCTTTCTTT.

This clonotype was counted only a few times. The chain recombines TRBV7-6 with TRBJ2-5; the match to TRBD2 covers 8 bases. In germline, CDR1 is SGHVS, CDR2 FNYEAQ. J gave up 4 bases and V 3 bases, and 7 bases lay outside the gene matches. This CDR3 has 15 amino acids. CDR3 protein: CASSLAGGGVETQYF. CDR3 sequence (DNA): TGTGCCAGCAGCTTGGCGGGAGGAGGGGTAGAGACCCAGTACTTC.

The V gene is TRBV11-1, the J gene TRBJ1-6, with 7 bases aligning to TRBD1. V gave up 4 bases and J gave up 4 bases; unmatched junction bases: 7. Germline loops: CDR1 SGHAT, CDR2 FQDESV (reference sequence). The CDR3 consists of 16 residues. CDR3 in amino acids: CASSSGQPTYNSPLHF. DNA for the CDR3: TGTGCCAGCAGCTCGGGACAGCCTACTTATAATTCACCCCTCCACTTT.

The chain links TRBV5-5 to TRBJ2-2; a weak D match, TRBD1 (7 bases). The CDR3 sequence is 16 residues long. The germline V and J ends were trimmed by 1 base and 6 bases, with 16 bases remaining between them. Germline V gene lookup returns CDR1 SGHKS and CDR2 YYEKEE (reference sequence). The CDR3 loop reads CASSLLAGGRSGELFF. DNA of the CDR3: TGTGCCAGCAGCTTGCTCGCAGGGGGGCGCTCCGGGGAGCTGTTTTTT.

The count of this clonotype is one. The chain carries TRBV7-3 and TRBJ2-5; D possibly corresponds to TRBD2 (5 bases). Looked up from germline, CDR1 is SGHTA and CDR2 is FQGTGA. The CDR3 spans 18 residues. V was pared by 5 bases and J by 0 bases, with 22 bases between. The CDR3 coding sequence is TGTGCCAGCAGCCGCCGCCCCGGGATAGGCATCAACCAAGAGACCCAGTACTTC. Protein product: CASSRRPGIGINQETQYF.

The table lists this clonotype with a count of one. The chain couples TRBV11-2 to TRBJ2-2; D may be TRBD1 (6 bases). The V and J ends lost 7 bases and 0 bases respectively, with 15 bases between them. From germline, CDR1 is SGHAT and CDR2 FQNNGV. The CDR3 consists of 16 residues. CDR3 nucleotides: TGTGCCAGCACCCAAGCAGGGGCGTCGAACACCGGGGAGCTGTTTTTT. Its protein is CASTQAGASNTGELFF.

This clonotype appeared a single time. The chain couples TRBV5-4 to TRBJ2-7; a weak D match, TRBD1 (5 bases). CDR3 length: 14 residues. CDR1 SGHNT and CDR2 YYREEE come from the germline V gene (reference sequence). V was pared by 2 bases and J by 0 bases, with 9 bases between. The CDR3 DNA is TGTGCCAGCAGCTTATCCGACAGCTCCTACGAGCAGTACTTC. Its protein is CASSLSDSSYEQYF.

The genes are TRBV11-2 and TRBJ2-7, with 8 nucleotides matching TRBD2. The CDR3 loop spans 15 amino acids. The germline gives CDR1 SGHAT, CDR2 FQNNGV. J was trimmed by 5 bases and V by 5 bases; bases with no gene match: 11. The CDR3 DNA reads TGTGCCAGCAGCCTCGAAGGCGGGAGGATAAACGAGCAGTACTTC. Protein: CASSLEGGRINEQYF.

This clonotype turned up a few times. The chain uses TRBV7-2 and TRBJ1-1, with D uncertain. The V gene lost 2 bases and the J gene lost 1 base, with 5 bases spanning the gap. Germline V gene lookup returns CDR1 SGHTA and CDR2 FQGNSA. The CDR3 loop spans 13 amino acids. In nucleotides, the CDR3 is TGTGCCAGCAGCTTATATACGAACACTGAAGCTTTCTTT. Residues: CASSLYTNTEAFF.

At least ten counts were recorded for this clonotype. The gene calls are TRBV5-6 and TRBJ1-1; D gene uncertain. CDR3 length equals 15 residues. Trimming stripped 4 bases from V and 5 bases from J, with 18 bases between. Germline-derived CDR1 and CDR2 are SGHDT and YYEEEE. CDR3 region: CASSGGPSYKTEAFF. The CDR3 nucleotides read TGTGCCAGCAGCGGTGGACCGTCGTACAAAACTGAAGCTTTCTTT.

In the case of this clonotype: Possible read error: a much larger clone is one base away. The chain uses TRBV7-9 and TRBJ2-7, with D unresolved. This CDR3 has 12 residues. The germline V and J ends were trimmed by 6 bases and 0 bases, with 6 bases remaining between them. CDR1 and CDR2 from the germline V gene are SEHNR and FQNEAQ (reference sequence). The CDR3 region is CASSYNSYEQYF. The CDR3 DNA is TGTGCCAGCAGTTACAACTCCTACGAGCAGTACTTC.

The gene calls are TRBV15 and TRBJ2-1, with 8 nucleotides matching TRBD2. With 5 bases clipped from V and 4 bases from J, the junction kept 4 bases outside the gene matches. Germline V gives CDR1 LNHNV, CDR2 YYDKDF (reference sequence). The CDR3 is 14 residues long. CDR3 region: CATSHRGGYNEQFF. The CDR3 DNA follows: TGTGCCACCAGCCACCGGGGGGGTTACAATGAGCAGTTCTTC.

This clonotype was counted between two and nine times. CDR3 sequence reads: CASSRGQGNTGELFF. The CDR3 nucleotides read TGTGCCAGCAGCCGGGGACAGGGGAACACCGGGGAGCTGTTTTTT. This chain connects TRBV5-4 to TRBJ2-2; 9 bases map to TRBD1. J lost 1 base, V lost 4 bases, and 2 bases had no gene match. CDR3 length equals 15 residues. Germline CDR1 is SGHNT and CDR2 is YYREEE (reference sequence).

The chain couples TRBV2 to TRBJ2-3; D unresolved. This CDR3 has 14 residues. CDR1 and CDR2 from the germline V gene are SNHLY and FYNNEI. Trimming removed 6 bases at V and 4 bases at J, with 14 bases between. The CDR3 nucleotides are TGTGCCAGCAGCCCCGCTCGAAGTGCAGATACGCAGTATTTT. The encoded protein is CASSPARSADTQYF.

CDR3 residues: CASSDLGSLYNEQFF. The CDR3 coding sequence is TGTGCCAGCAGTGATTTGGGCAGCCTCTACAATGAGCAGTTCTTC. The V call is TRBV25-1, the J call TRBJ2-1; D unclear. V lost 3 bases and J 3 bases, leaving 12 bases between the germline ends. The germline V gene has CDR1 MGHDK and CDR2 SYGVNS. CDR3 length: 15 amino acids.

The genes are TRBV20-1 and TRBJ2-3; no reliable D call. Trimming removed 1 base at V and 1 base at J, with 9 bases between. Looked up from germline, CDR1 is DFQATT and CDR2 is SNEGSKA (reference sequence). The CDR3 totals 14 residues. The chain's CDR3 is CSARVPPRTDTQYF. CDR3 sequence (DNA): TGCAGTGCTAGAGTGCCCCCTCGCACAGATACGCAGTATTTT.

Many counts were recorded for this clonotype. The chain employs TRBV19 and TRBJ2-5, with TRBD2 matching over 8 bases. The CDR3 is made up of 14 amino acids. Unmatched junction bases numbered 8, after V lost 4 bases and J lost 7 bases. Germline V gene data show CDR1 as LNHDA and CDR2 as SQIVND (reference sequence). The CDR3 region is CASSTGPRGGTQYF. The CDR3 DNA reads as TGTGCCAGTAGTACAGGGCCCCGGGGGGGGACCCAGTACTTC.

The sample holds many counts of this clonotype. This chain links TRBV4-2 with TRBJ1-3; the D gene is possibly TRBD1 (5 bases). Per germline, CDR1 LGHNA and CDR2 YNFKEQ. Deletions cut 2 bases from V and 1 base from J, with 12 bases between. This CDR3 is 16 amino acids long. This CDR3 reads CASSQSGFVSGNTIYF. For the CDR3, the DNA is TGTGCCAGCAGCCAATCAGGGTTTGTTTCTGGAAACACCATATATTTT.

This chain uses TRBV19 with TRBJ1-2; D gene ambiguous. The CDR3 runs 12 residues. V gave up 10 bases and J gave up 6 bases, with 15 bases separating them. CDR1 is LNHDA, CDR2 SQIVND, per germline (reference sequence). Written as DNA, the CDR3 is TGTGCCACCAGTACGGACCCGCATGGCTACACCTTC. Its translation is CATSTDPHGYTF.

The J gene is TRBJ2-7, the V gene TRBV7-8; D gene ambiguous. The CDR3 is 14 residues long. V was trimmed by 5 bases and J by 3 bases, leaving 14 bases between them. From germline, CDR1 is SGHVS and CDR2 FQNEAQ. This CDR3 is CASSQDPRGYEQYF. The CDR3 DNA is TGTGCCAGCAGCCAAGACCCACGAGGCTACGAGCAGTACTTC. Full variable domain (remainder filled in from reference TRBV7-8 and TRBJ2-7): GAGVSQSPRYKVAKRGQDVALRCDPISGHVSLFWYQQALGQGPEFLTYFQNEAQLDKSGLPSDRFFAERPEGSVSTLKIQRTQQEDSAVYLCASSQDPRGYEQYFGPGTRLTVT.